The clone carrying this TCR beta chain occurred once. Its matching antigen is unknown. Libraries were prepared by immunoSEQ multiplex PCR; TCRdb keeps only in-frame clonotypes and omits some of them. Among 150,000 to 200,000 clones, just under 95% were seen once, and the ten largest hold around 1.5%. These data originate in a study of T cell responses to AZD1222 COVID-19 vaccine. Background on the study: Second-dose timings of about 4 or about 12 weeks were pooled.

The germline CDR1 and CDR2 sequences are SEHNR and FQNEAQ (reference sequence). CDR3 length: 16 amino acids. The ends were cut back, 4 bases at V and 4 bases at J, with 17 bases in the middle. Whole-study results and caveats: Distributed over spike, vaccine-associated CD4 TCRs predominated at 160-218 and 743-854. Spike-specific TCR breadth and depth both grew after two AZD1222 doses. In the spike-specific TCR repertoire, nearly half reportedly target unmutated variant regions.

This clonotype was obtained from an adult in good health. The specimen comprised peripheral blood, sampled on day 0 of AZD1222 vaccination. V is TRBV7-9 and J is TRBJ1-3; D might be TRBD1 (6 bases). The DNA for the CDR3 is TGTGCCAGCAGCTCAAACAGGGAGGCGAAAGGAAACACCATATATTTT. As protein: CASSSNREAKGNTIYF. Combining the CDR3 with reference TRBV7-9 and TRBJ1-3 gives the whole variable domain DTGVSQNPRHKITKRGQNVTFRCDPISEHNRLYWYRQTLGQGPEFLTYFQNEAQLEKSRLLSDRFSAERPKGSFSTLEIQRTEQGDSAMYLCASSSNREAKGNTIYFGEGSWLTVV.